This entry describes one T cell receptor beta chain. The sample comes from a study of T cell changes during pregnancy in multiple sclerosis. This table comes from immunoSEQ multiplex PCR, and its TCRdb copy is limited to in-frame clones, with some not included. The sample carries 35,000 to 40,000 clones, nearly 90% recorded once. The CDR3 is 17 residues long. Germline CDR1 reads SGHTS; CDR2 reads YDEGEE. The V gene end was trimmed by 4 bases and the J gene end by 0 bases; junction bases not matched to a gene: 9. The clonotype comes from a female donor with multiple sclerosis, enrolled in a pregnancy study. This specimen was CD4+ T cells from peripheral blood mononuclear cells, taken in the second trimester of pregnancy. V and J are TRBV5-8 and TRBJ1-4; the match to TRBD1 covers 7 bases. The chain's CDR3 is CASSLRTGTTTNEKLFF. The CDR3 DNA sequence: TGTGCCAGCAGCCTACGGACAGGAACCACAACTAATGAAAAACTGTTTTTT.